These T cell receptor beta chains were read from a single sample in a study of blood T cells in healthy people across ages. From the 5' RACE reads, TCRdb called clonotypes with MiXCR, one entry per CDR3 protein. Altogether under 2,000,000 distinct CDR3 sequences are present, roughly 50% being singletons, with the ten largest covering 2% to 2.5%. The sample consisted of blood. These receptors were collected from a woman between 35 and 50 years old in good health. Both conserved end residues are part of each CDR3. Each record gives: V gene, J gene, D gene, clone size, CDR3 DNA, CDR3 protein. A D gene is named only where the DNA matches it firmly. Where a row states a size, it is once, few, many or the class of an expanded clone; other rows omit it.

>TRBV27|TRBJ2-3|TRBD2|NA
TGTGCCAGCAGTTTTGGTAGCGGGTCCCCCACAGATACGCAGTATTTT
CASSFGSGSPTDTQYF
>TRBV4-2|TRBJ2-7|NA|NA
TGTGCCAGCAGCCAATTACATGCTGCGCGCTCCTACAATGAGCAGTACTTC
CASSQLHAARSYNEQYF
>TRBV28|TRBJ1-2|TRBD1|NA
TGTGCCAGCAGTTTACGGCGCAGGGGGCCTACTAACTATGGCTACACCTTC
CASSLRRRGPTNYGYTF
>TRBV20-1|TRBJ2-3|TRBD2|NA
TGCAGTGCTAGGGCGGGGTCCGCGGGGGGGCCCTTAAGAACAGATACGCAGTATTTT
CSARAGSAGGPLRTDTQYF
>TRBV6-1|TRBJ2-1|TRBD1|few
TGTGCCGCGAGCTTGGGACAGACTAATGAGCAGTTCTTC
CAASLGQTNEQFF
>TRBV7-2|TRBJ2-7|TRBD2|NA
TGTGCCAGCAGCTCCTTGTTGGGGGAGGGCGAGCAGTACTTC
CASSSLLGEGEQYF
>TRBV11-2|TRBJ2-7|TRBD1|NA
TGTGCCAGCAGCCACAGGGGGACCATGCAGTACTTC
CASSHRGTMQYF
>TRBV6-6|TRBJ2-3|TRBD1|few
TGTGCTAGCAGTTTGAGGCCACTTGACAGGGAACCAGATACGCAGTATTTT
CASSLRPLDREPDTQYF
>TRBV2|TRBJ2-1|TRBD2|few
TGTGCCAGCAGTACCGCCAGGGACTACCAATACAATGAGCAGTTCTTC
CASSTARDYQYNEQFF
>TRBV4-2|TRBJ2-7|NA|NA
TGTGCCAGCAGCCAAGATGAGTCAGGGTACACCTACGAGCAGTACTTC
CASSQDESGYTYEQYF
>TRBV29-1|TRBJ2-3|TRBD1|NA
TGCAGCGGCAGACAGGGCACGACAGATACGCAGTATTTT
CSGRQGTTDTQYF
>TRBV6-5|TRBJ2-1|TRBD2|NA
TGTGCCAGCAGACCTCTTAGCGGGGAGTTTTACAATGAGCAGTTCTTC
CASRPLSGEFYNEQFF
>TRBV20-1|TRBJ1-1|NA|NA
TGCAGTGCTGACTCAGTGAACACTGAAGCTTTCTTT
CSADSVNTEAFF